The 14 T cell receptor beta chains given below trace back to one sample, sequenced in a study of shared T cell receptors in the human thymus. Profiling relied on immunoSEQ multiplex PCR, and the TCRdb table lists in-frame clones only, not all of them. The sample consists of roughly 560,000 clones, about 84% of them appearing once. These data also formed part of another study, on human thymus T cells.

The sequenced sample was thymocytes. The receptors here all came from a boy under three years old with a congenital heart defect.

The V and J genes are TRBV4-3 and TRBJ2-7; TRBD2 agrees at 7 bases. Germline CDR1 is LGHNA and CDR2 is YSLEER. The ends lost 4 bases at V and 7 bases at J; junction bases unmatched: 16. The CDR3 is 16 residues long. CDR3 DNA: TGCGCCAGCAGCCGCTTGTGGGAGGGAGCATCGAAGGAGCAGTACTTC. Protein: CASSRLWEGASKEQYF.

J is TRBJ2-1 and V is TRBV11-1; weak D call: TRBD1 (6 bases). The CDR3 extends over 16 amino acids. V was trimmed by 5 bases and J by 8 bases, leaving 22 bases between them. Germline CDR1 is SGHAT and CDR2 is FQDESV (reference sequence). This CDR3 is CASSLHRETGSDEQFF. DNA for the CDR3: TGTGCCAGCAGCCTACACAGGGAGACGGGCTCGGATGAGCAGTTCTTC. Together with reference TRBV11-1 and TRBJ2-1, the CDR3 gives the full variable domain: EAEVAQSPRYKITEKSQAVAFWCDPISGHATLYWYRQILGQGPELLVQFQDESVVDDSQLPKDRFSAERLKGVDSTLKIQPAELGDSAMYLCASSLHRETGSDEQFFGPGTRLTVL.

V and J are TRBV5-4 and TRBJ2-7; 11 bases agree with TRBD2. V lost 5 bases, J lost 3 bases, and 4 bases stayed unmatched. Germline V gene sequence: CDR1 SGHNT, CDR2 YYREEE (reference sequence). The CDR3 extends over 14 amino acids. The CDR3 DNA reads as TGTGCCAGCAGTTTAGCGGGAGGGGGCTACGAGCAGTACTTC. Its protein product is CASSLAGGGYEQYF.

The V call is TRBV4-3, the J call TRBJ2-1; D call uncertain. This CDR3 region has 12 residues. Per the germline V gene, CDR1 is LGHNA and CDR2 is YSLEER. V was shortened by 4 bases and J by 7 bases, with 8 bases between the two germline ends. The CDR3 sequence is CASSRARNEQFF. The CDR3 nucleotides are TGCGCCAGCAGCCGCGCAAGAAATGAGCAGTTCTTC.

The chain has TRBV10-3 and TRBJ2-7; a possible D gene is TRBD2 (5 bases). CDR3 size: 16 residues. Trimming cost V 6 bases and J 0 bases, with 18 bases left between them. Germline CDR1 and CDR2: ENHRY and SYGVKD. CDR3 sequence: CAIRPHERKSSYEQYF. As DNA, the CDR3 is TGTGCCATCAGGCCCCATGAGCGGAAAAGCTCCTACGAGCAGTACTTC.

This clone was recorded once. The chain couples TRBV29-1 to TRBJ2-5, with 8 bases identical to TRBD1. With the DNA end fitting TRBJ2-7 better, the J assignment may be wrong. CDR3 length equals 14 residues. Germline CDR1 is SQVTM and CDR2 is ANQGSEA. The CDR3 sequence is CSVEVAGGAYEQYF. Written as DNA, the CDR3 is TGCAGCGTTGAGGTGGCAGGGGGCGCGTACGAGCAGTACTTC.

The chain recombines TRBV5-6 with TRBJ2-7; 11 nucleotides line up with TRBD2. The CDR3 has 17 residues. Germline values: CDR1 SGHDT, CDR2 YYEEEE. V lost 3 bases, J lost 13 bases, and 21 bases stayed unmatched. This chain's CDR3 is CASSSGQVLGLAGRGYF. In DNA form, the CDR3 reads TGTGCCAGCAGCTCTGGACAGGTTCTTGGACTAGCGGGCAGAGGATACTTC. Combining the CDR3 with reference TRBV5-6 and TRBJ2-7 gives the whole variable domain DAGVTQSPTHLIKTRGQQVTLRCSPKSGHDTVSWYQQALGQGPQFIFQYYEEEERQRGNFPDRFSGHQFPNYSSELNVNALLLGDSALYLCASSSGQVLGLAGRGYFGPGTRLTVT.

This clone was detected only once. The rearrangement joins TRBV20-1 to TRBJ2-3; possible D gene TRBD2, 5 bases. Germline values: CDR1 DFQATT, CDR2 SNEGSKA (reference sequence). V was cut by 6 bases and J by 4 bases, with 8 bases left in between. CDR3 length equals 11 residues. The CDR3 reads CSAGGPDTQYF. DNA of the CDR3: TGCAGTGCCGGAGGACCAGATACGCAGTATTTT.

Concerning this clone: The germline gene is not matched at one end of the junction; a read error may be the cause. This chain links TRBV28 with TRBJ2-5, with TRBD2 matching over 11 bases. There are 19 residues in the CDR3. In germline, CDR1 is MDHEN, CDR2 SYDVKM. Written as DNA, the CDR3 is TGTGCCAGCAGTGGTCCTAGCGGGAGGCCCGGGGCGGGTGACGAGACCCATTACTTC. Protein product: CASSGPSGRPGAGDETHYF.

The J gene is TRBJ2-1, the V gene TRBV27, with TRBD2 identical over 7 bases. Trimming removed 8 bases from V and 2 bases from J; junction bases left unmatched: 9. The germline V gene encodes CDR1 MNHEY and CDR2 SMNVEV (reference sequence). This CDR3 region has 15 residues. The CDR3 loop reads CASSKKRGPYNEQFF. The CDR3 DNA reads as TGTGCCAGCTCTAAGAAGCGGGGCCCCTACAATGAGCAGTTCTTC.

This sequence joins TRBV7-9 and TRBJ1-2; 7 nucleotides agree with TRBD1. V gave up 6 bases and J gave up 3 bases; unmatched junction bases: 4. The CDR3 extends over 13 amino acids. CDR1 and CDR2 from the germline V gene are SEHNR and FQNEAQ (reference sequence). CDR3 bases: TGTGCCAGCAGTTCCGACAGGGACTATGGCTACACCTTC. Encoded protein: CASSSDRDYGYTF.

The chain joins TRBV10-3 to TRBJ2-7; the match to TRBD2 covers 10 bases. CDR3 length equals 13 residues. Germline loops: CDR1 ENHRY, CDR2 SYGVKD. V lost 3 bases to trimming and J lost 6 bases; unmatched junction nucleotides: 2. The CDR3 nucleotides are TGTGCCATCAGTGAATGGACTAGCGGCGAGCAGTACTTC. It specifies CAISEWTSGEQYF.

The chain has TRBV19 and TRBJ1-2, with TRBD1 matching over 7 bases. There are 16 residues in the CDR3. CDR1 is LNHDA and CDR2 is SQIVND in the germline V gene (reference sequence). V gave up 4 bases and J gave up 1 base; unmatched junction bases: 9. As DNA, the CDR3 is TGTGCCAGTAGTACTACAGGGGTTACCCTTAACTATGGCTACACCTTC. Translation gives CASSTTGVTLNYGYTF.

The rearrangement joins TRBV15 to TRBJ1-5; TRBD1 is a possible D gene (6 bases). The germline V gene has CDR1 LNHNV and CDR2 YYDKDF (reference sequence). The CDR3 runs 20 residues. Trimming left V 3 bases short and J 1 base short, with 25 bases between. The CDR3 sequence is CATSRVDPGTSSLSNQPQHF. CDR3 sequence (DNA): TGTGCCACCAGCAGGGTAGACCCCGGGACATCCTCTTTAAGCAATCAGCCCCAGCATTTT.